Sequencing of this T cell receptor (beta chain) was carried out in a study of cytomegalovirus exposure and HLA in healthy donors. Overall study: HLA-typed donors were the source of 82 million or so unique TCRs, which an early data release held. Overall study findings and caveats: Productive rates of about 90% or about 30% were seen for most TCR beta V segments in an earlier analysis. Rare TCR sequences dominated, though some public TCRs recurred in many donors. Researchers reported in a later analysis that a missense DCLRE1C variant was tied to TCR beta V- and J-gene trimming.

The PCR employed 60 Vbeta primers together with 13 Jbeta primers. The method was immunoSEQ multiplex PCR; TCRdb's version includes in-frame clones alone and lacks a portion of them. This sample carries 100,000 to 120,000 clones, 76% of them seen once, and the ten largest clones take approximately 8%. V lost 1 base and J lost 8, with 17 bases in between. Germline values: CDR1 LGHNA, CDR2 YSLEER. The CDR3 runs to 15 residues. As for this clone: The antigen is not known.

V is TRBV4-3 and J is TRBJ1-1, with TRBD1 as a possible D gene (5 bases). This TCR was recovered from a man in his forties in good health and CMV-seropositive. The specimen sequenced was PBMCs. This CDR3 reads CASSQVWGRPGEAFF. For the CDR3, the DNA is TGCGCCAGCAGCCAAGTATGGGGCCGACCGGGCGAAGCTTTCTTT.